This TCR beta chain is drawn from a study of graft-versus-host responses after intestinal transplantation. The method was immunoSEQ multiplex PCR; TCRdb's version includes in-frame clones alone and lacks a portion of them. The sample carries fewer than 20,000 clones, about 33% recorded once. Study results and limitations: Within the allografts of patients who had graft-donor T cell macrochimerism, graft-versus-host to host-versus-graft clonal ratios were high.

V was clipped by 4 bases and J by 4 bases, with 16 bases between them. This CDR3 contains 15 residues. Germline V gene data show CDR1 as SNHLY and CDR2 as FYNNEI. CD3+CD4+ and CD3+CD8+ responders that were proliferating and CFSE-low were sorted post-reaction. The sequencing here drew on alloreactive CD4+ T cells from a mixed lymphocyte reaction culture, taken before intestinal transplant. Subset denoted: CFSE-low proliferating T cells sorted from roughly six-day pre-transplant mixed lymphocyte reaction (GvH or HvG direction). This sequence originates from a human patient who received an intestinal transplant. The chain carries TRBV2 and TRBJ2-5; D tentatively fits TRBD1 or TRBD2 (5 bases each). As DNA, the CDR3 is TGTGCCAGCAGTGTGGGGCCGGGGATCTTAGAGACCCAGTACTTC. It is translated as CASSVGPGILETQYF.